This TCR beta chain was captured in a study of T cells in Graves' hyperthyroidism and ophthalmopathy. The source material, RNA transcripts, was used to amplify TCR beta CDR3 regions. The primer set for the first-round RT-PCR of the TCR CDR3 was HTBI. Using its own MiXCR run on the multiplex PCR reads, TCRdb lists one record per CDR3 protein. The sample lists 300,000 to 450,000 distinct CDR3 sequences, about 14% occurring once. The ends were cut back, 3 bases at V and 4 bases at J, with 0 bases in the middle. The CDR3 sequence is 10 residues long. Per germline, CDR1 MDHEN and CDR2 SYDVKM. This clonotype was observed many times. Diagnostic decisions used clinical symptoms, serum thyroxine and TRAb, thyroid ultrasound and orbital computed tomography.

The chain employs TRBV28 and TRBJ1-1; D not resolved. The material sequenced was blood. The TCR was taken from a woman under 40 with Graves' ophthalmopathy. CDR3 in DNA: TGTGCCAGCAGTTTCACTGAAGCTTTCTTT. Its translation is CASSFTEAFF.